A selection of T cell receptor beta chains follows, all from one sample in a study of cytomegalovirus exposure and HLA in healthy donors. Sequencing used immunoSEQ multiplex PCR; TCRdb keeps in-frame clones, though not all of them. In the table there are approximately 59,000 clones, around 68% of which are singletons. The sequenced material came from PBMCs. These receptors were taken from a man between 35 and 55 years old in good health and CMV-seropositive. The CDR3 runs from the conserved cysteine through the conserved F or W. The order of the fields is V gene, clone size, J gene, D gene, CDR3 length, CDR3 DNA, CDR3 protein. The D gene is left open where the match is weak. Only part of the rows carry a size: once, few, many, or a class if the clone is expanded.

>TRBV6-5|medium-sized|TRBJ2-1|TRBD2|15
TGTGCCAGCAACCAACTAGCGGGAGGTCCCGATGAGCAGTTCTTC
CASNQLAGGPDEQFF
>TRBV29-1|once|TRBJ1-2|NA|14
TGCAGCGTTGATAGAGGGGGTCTGAACTATGGCTACACCTTC
CSVDRGGLNYGYTF
>TRBV2|NA|TRBJ1-3|NA|12
TGTGCCAGCAAGGGGGCTGGAAACACCATATATTTT
CASKGAGNTIYF
>TRBV4-2|NA|TRBJ1-2|NA|15
TGTGCCAGCAGCCAAAACATGGGGGGGATCTATGGCTACACCTTC
CASSQNMGGIYGYTF
>TRBV9|once|TRBJ2-5|NA|16
TGTGCCAGCAGCGTAGGCGCGCGACTGCACCAAGAGACCCAGTACTTC
CASSVGARLHQETQYF
>TRBV6-5|NA|TRBJ2-5|TRBD2|15
TGTGCCAGCTCGGATAGCGGGGGGGCCGAGGAGACCCAGTACTTC
CASSDSGGAEETQYF
>TRBV7-2|few|TRBJ1-2|TRBD1|14
TGTGCCAGCAGCAGGGACAGGGTGTACTATGGCTACACCTTC
CASSRDRVYYGYTF
>TRBV7-9|NA|TRBJ2-3|TRBD2|16
TGTGCCAGCAGCTTAGAGGCTAGCGGGGGGGCAGATACGCAGTATTTT
CASSLEASGGADTQYF
>TRBV9|NA|TRBJ1-3|NA|14
TGTGCCAGCAGCCAACAGGGCTCTGGAAACACCATATATTTT
CASSQQGSGNTIYF
>TRBV5-1|NA|TRBJ1-3|TRBD1|16
TGCGCCAGCAGCCGAGATACAGGGGGCTCTGGAAACACCATATATTTT
CASSRDTGGSGNTIYF
>TRBV2|once|TRBJ2-7|TRBD2|15
TGTGCCAGCAGTGAATACGGCGCGGGAGGGTACGAGCAGTACTTC
CASSEYGAGGYEQYF
>TRBV7-2|NA|TRBJ1-2|NA|16
TGTGCCAGCAGCCGACTAAACAGAGAAGCTAACTATGGCTACACCTTC
CASSRLNREANYGYTF
>TRBV10-2|NA|TRBJ1-4|TRBD1|14
TGCGCCAGCTCGAGGGGGCCCACTAATGAAAAACTGTTTTTT
CASSRGPTNEKLFF
>TRBV19|NA|TRBJ2-5|TRBD2|16
TGTGCCAGTAGCCCAAGGGCGGGGGAGCTCCAAGAGACCCAGTACTTC
CASSPRAGELQETQYF
>TRBV7-3|NA|TRBJ2-7|TRBD2|16
TGTGCCAGCAGCTTAACCCCACTAGCGGGGGGGCGTGAGCAGTACTTC
CASSLTPLAGGREQYF
>TRBV23-1|NA|TRBJ1-6|NA|15
TGCGCCAGCAGCCCGGGGGAGATTTTTAATTCACCCCTCCACTTT
CASSPGEIFNSPLHF